The rows below give T cell receptor beta chains drawn from one sample of a study of shared clonotypes between healthy human individuals. Sequencing was performed with immunoSEQ multiplex PCR; in TCRdb, only in-frame clones are kept and a portion is missing. The table shows a few million clones, with less than 95% occurring only once. Input material: naive CD4+ T cells from PBMCs. The receptors were sampled from a man between 18 and 29 years old in good health. Some clones in this sample may be carry-over from other donors' samples. Each CDR3 is given with its conserved first and last residue. Clone size is stated in some rows and not others, as once, few, many or a class when expanded.

V	J	size	CDR3
TRBV5-4	TRBJ1-5	-	CASSSTPGVANQPQHF
TRBV6-1	TRBJ1-1	-	CASSKDGSGAFF
TRBV11-2	TRBJ1-1	-	CASSSTGDLPNTEAFF
TRBV7-2	TRBJ2-2	-	CASSLWSSASTGELFF
TRBV4-2	TRBJ2-7	-	CASSPRLADPPYEQYF
TRBV30	TRBJ1-2	-	CAWSAGAYGYTF
TRBV6-5	TRBJ2-3	-	CASSYSGGADTQYF
TRBV6-1	TRBJ1-2	-	CASSERQGRYGYTF
TRBV6-5	TRBJ1-2	once	CASSYTLGVGGYTF
TRBV10-3	TRBJ2-1	-	CAISESSTYNEQFF
TRBV6-6	TRBJ1-2	-	CASRFGQGDGYTF
TRBV6-5	TRBJ1-1	-	CASSRTDTEAFF
TRBV4-1	TRBJ2-2	-	CASSQGDYVTGELFF
TRBV29-1	TRBJ1-5	few	CSALGRGGQPQHF
TRBV4-3	TRBJ1-3	once	CASSQDFGGAGNTIYF
TRBV10-3	TRBJ2-5	-	CAISESRGWETQYF
TRBV11-2	TRBJ2-5	-	CASSNSETQYF
TRBV28	TRBJ2-2	-	CASRPGQVPGELFF
TRBV19	TRBJ1-3	-	CASSITAGNTIYF
TRBV21-1	TRBJ2-1	-	CASSKLFMASGRANYNEQFF
TRBV28	TRBJ1-1	-	CASSLTFGQGDTEAFF
TRBV27	TRBJ1-1	few	CASRLQENTEAFF
TRBV9	TRBJ2-1	-	CASSAHDRYNEQFF
TRBV5-6	TRBJ2-6	-	CASKEGIGANVLTF
TRBV7-2	TRBJ2-7	-	CASSLVRGDEQYF
TRBV5-1	TRBJ2-1	once	CASSPWREGTYNEQFF
TRBV2	TRBJ2-7	-	CASGWASSSYEQYF
TRBV28	TRBJ1-5	-	CASSFGRGAPVQPQHF
TRBV6-7	TRBJ2-1	-	CASSYSIPTSGSYNEQFF
TRBV29-1	TRBJ1-3	few	CSARQGFGGNTIYF
TRBV15	TRBJ2-5	-	CATSRDSGRSGWETQYF
TRBV19	TRBJ2-2	-	CASSISPGGGTAGELFF
TRBV6-6	TRBJ1-2	once	CASSYSGPPNYGYTF
TRBV6-1	TRBJ2-5	-	CASSDSPGKETQYF
TRBV7-8	TRBJ2-5	once	CASLPGTGYRETQYF
TRBV7-3	TRBJ2-3	once	CASSSVARDRNTQYF
TRBV28	TRBJ2-3	few	CASSPGQGTDTQYF
TRBV2	TRBJ1-1	-	CASSVQGANTEAFF